This T cell receptor beta chain was retrieved from a study of blood T cell repertoires in COVID-19. Overall study: Sites in the United States, Italy and Spain provided acute and convalescent COVID-19 samples. The cDNA or gDNA used as material had been derived from T cells, B-cell-depleted T cells, or PBMCs.

As originally analysed: Cell counts per sample came from amplifying reference gene primers. Produced via immunoSEQ multiplex PCR; TCRdb's table is partial and in-frame only. The DNA was the basis for D and trimming; V, J and clone size are from that table. Counted here are 69,000 or so clones, approximately 82% occurring once; the ten biggest clones make up 8.5% to 10%. The CDR3 is 15 residues long. The V gene lost 6 bases and the J gene lost 2 bases, with 14 bases spanning the gap. The germline gives CDR1 SNHLY, CDR2 FYNNEI. The chain links TRBV2 to TRBJ1-5, with D possibly being TRBD1 (5 bases). Sequenced input: peripheral blood. This receptor was taken from a woman aged 80 or older with acute or convalescent COVID-19. The CDR3 sequence is CASRLGGSGNQPQHF. Here the CDR3 DNA reads TGTGCCAGCAGATTGGGGGGAAGCGGCAATCAGCCCCAGCATTTT.